This TCR beta chain was observed in a study of T cell responses to AZD1222 COVID-19 vaccine. This CDR3 comprises 16 residues. Deletions cut 2 bases from V and 1 base from J, with 14 bases between. CDR1 KGHSH and CDR2 LQKENI come from the germline V gene. Whole-study findings and limits: Seropositive status at baseline applied to only 5 to 7 AZD1222 recipients. Spike-spanning, vaccine-associated CD4 TCRs were dominant at 160-218 and 743-854.

Recipients boosted at about 4 weeks or about 12 weeks are pooled. The repertoire was sequenced with immunoSEQ multiplex PCR; TCRdb's copy has only in-frame clones and lacks some. The repertoire holds about 75,000 clones, with around 86% as singletons. As regards this clone: Its antigen is currently unknown.

Specimen: peripheral blood, collected 28 days after the second AZD1222 dose. The receptor was isolated from an adult who received the AZD1222 COVID-19 vaccine. The gene calls are TRBV18 and TRBJ1-1, with D possibly matching TRBD1 (5 bases). DNA for the CDR3: TGTGCCAGCTCACCATCGGGGGGAGAATGGAACACTGAAGCTTTCTTT. Residues: CASSPSGGEWNTEAFF. The whole variable domain, filled in from reference TRBV18 and TRBJ1-1, reads NAGVMQNPRHLVRRRGQEARLRCSPMKGHSHVYWYRQLPEEGLKFMVYLQKENIIDESGMPKERFSAEFPKEGPSILRIQQVVRGDSAAYFCASSPSGGEWNTEAFFGQGTRLTVV.